These 9 T cell receptor beta chains share one sample of origin, sequenced in a study of technical replicates of blood from a handful of donors. TCRdb's table, derived via immunoSEQ multiplex PCR, lists solely in-frame clones and lacks some. In the table there are tens of thousands of clones, approximately 98% of which are singletons. Sequencing input: T cells isolated from PBMCs. The receptor set was obtained from a human donor in good health.

The J gene is TRBJ1-2, the V gene TRBV6-1; TRBD1 agrees at 9 bases. Germline lookup yields CDR1 MNHNS and CDR2 SASEGT. The ends lost 4 bases at V and 6 bases at J; junction bases unmatched: 3. The CDR3 extends over 13 amino acids. The CDR3 DNA sequence: TGTGCCAGCAGTGTTGGACAGGGGAATGGCTACACCTTC. Translation gives CASSVGQGNGYTF.

V usage is TRBV19 and J usage is TRBJ1-2; no clear D gene. Germline V CDR1 and CDR2: LNHDA, SQIVND (reference sequence). V was clipped by 5 bases and J by 8 bases, with 21 bases between them. The CDR3 runs to 15 residues. The CDR3 region has the DNA TGTGCCAGTAGTCCGGCAGGCCAATATCGATACGGCTACACCTTC. The encoded protein is CASSPAGQYRYGYTF.

The gene calls are TRBV7-9 and TRBJ2-1; D perhaps matches TRBD2 (6 bases). The CDR3 contains 16 residues. The germline CDR1 and CDR2 sequences are SEHNR and FQNEAQ (reference sequence). V gave up 6 bases and J gave up 7 bases, with 22 bases separating them. For the CDR3, the DNA is TGTGCCAGCAGACCCTCGGACCAAGGCGGGATTAATGAGCAGTTCTTC. Its translation is CASRPSDQGGINEQFF. The full variable domain, rest sourced from reference TRBV7-9 and TRBJ2-1, is DTGVSQNPRHKITKRGQNVTFRCDPISEHNRLYWYRQTLGQGPEFLTYFQNEAQLEKSRLLSDRFSAERPKGSFSTLEIQRTEQGDSAMYLCASRPSDQGGINEQFFGPGTRLTVL.

The chain uses TRBV28 and TRBJ2-7, with 7 bases identical to TRBD2. CDR3 length: 12 amino acids. J gave up 7 bases and V 3 bases, and 3 bases lay outside the gene matches. Germline CDR1 reads MDHEN; CDR2 reads SYDVKM. The CDR3 region has the DNA TGTGCCAGCAGTTTGGGGGGGTGGGAGCAGTACTTC. Translation: CASSLGGWEQYF.

The V call is TRBV27, the J call TRBJ1-5, with D hard to call. V lost 5 bases and J lost 0, with 11 bases in between. This CDR3 is 15 amino acids long. Germline-derived CDR1 and CDR2 are MNHEY and SMNVEV (reference sequence). CDR3 bases: TGTGCCAGCAGTCCATCCTTCTATAGCAATCAGCCCCAGCATTTT. As protein: CASSPSFYSNQPQHF.

V usage is TRBV28 and J usage is TRBJ2-7; D is perhaps TRBD2 (6 bases). V gave up 4 bases and J gave up 4 bases, with 14 bases separating them. The CDR3 has 14 residues. Germline-derived CDR1 and CDR2 are MDHEN and SYDVKM. The CDR3 region has the DNA TGTGCCAGCAGTTCCGCCGGGACTCCATACGAGCAGTACTTC. Protein: CASSSAGTPYEQYF.

This chain joins TRBV6-6 and TRBJ2-7; D might be TRBD1 (5 bases). The V end was cut by 7 bases, the J end by 4 bases, with 8 bases between. Germline loops: CDR1 MNHNY, CDR2 SVGAGI (reference sequence). The CDR3 spans 11 residues. The CDR3 DNA reads as TGTGCCAGCACCGACAGATACGAGCAGTACTTC. This codes for CASTDRYEQYF.

The chain combines TRBV7-2 with TRBJ2-1, with 8 nucleotides matching TRBD2. With V trimmed by 5 bases and J by 5 bases, 5 bases remained unmatched. The CDR3 covers 14 residues. Germline assignment: CDR1 SGHTA and CDR2 FQGNSA. In DNA, the CDR3 is TGTGCCAGCAGCCCCTGGACTAGCCACAATGAGCAGTTCTTC. Translated: CASSPWTSHNEQFF.

The chain is built from TRBV6-1 and TRBJ2-1, with TRBD2 as a possible D gene (5 bases). Germline V gene lookup returns CDR1 MNHNS and CDR2 SASEGT. The CDR3 runs 14 residues. V lost 7 bases to trimming and J lost 2 bases, with 12 bases between them. Written as DNA, the CDR3 is TGTGCCAGCATCCCCGGGAACCCCTACAATGAGCAGTTCTTC. Translating it yields CASIPGNPYNEQFF.